This entry describes one T cell receptor (beta chain). The assay was immunoSEQ multiplex PCR, and TCRdb's table has in-frame clones only and misses some. The data hold approximately 86,000 clones, with around four fifths observed a single time. The sample originates from a study of radiation and T cells in renal cell carcinoma. CDR1 is SGHDN and CDR2 is FVKESK in the germline V gene. This CDR3 is 16 amino acids long. V shed 0 bases and J shed 5 bases, with 16 bases lying between them. The sample's time point: blood 4 weeks post-SBRT, at nephrectomy. Sample treatment: 15 Gy SBRT to primary tumor, nephrectomy 4 weeks later. Nephrectomy followed 15 Gy stereotactic body radiation by 4 weeks. This renal cell carcinoma was of the clear cell type.

J is TRBJ2-5 and V is TRBV14, with D possibly being TRBD2 (6 bases). This TCR derives from a man in his forties or fifties with renal cell carcinoma. The specimen was blood, collected from a patient whose treatment included radiotherapy and nephrectomy. CDR3 nucleotides: TGTGCCAGCAGCCAAGATTCGTATGGACTACCGGAGACCCAGTACTTC. Amino acid sequence: CASSQDSYGLPETQYF.